The clone carrying this T cell receptor beta chain was picked up many times. Antigen unknown. This sample is part of a study of metastatic and nonmetastatic thyroid tumors. Study-wide background: Across blood and tumor or nodule tissue, repertoires from malignant and benign thyroid patients were compared with one another. Overall study results and limits: As reported, TCR beta diversity in blood and tumor was significantly higher in malignant thyroid tumors than in benign nodules.

V dropped 2 bases and J dropped 3 bases, with 10 bases sitting between them. The CDR3 is made up of 14 amino acids. Germline CDR1 KGHSH, CDR2 LQKENI. TCRdb re-called the PCR reads through MiXCR. The data show around 26,000 clones, approximately 22% seen once. None of the patients had undergone any treatment ahead of thyroid surgery. The specimen was adjacent normal tissue. V and J are TRBV18 and TRBJ1-2, with D possibly being TRBD1 (5 bases). This clonotype originated in a female donor with papillary thyroid cancer or a benign thyroid nodule (not recorded which). Some clones in this sample may be carry-over from other donors' samples. This CDR3 reads CASSPSSGDYGYTF. For the CDR3, the DNA is TGTGCCAGCTCACCATCGTCGGGGGACTATGGCTACACCTTC.